The 31 T cell receptor beta chains below were found in one sample sequenced in a study of blood T cells in healthy people across ages. Then a second PCR, running about 6 to 11 cycles, was carried out with a sample-barcoded 5' primer and a J-beta primer mix. TCRdb independently ran MiXCR on the 5' RACE reads; one entry per CDR3 protein. The sample contains under 700,000 distinct CDR3 sequences, about 25% of which appear only once. This sample also belongs to another study, concerning T cells of mothers and their children.

Specimen: blood. Receptors originate from a boy between 10 and 17 years old in good health.

The chain combines TRBV28 with TRBJ2-6; the match to TRBD1 covers 7 bases. The V segment lost 5 bases and the J segment 1 base; nucleotides outside the gene matches: 11. Per germline, CDR1 MDHEN and CDR2 SYDVKM. This CDR3 comprises 18 residues. The CDR3, as DNA: TGTGCCAGCAGTGCTACAGGGGCTTGGACGTCTGGGGCCAACGTCCTGACTTTC. This gives the protein CASSATGAWTSGANVLTF.

This clonotype turned up a few times. V and J are TRBV12-3 or TRBV12-4 and TRBJ2-3, with TRBD2 identical over 14 bases. V was clipped by 6 bases and J by 4 bases; unmatched bases: 12. CDR3 length: 18 amino acids. The CDR3 sequence: CASSPPRLAGGPADTQYF. The CDR3 coding sequence is TGTGCCAGCAGCCCACCGCGACTAGCGGGGGGGCCTGCAGATACGCAGTATTTT.

V and J are TRBV7-3 and TRBJ2-5; 11 bases map to TRBD2. Matching the DNA end better, TRBJ2-1 makes the J call doubtful. Germline loops: CDR1 SGHTA, CDR2 FQGTGA. This CDR3 has 15 residues. The CDR3 sequence: CASSAGTSGINEQFF. The CDR3 DNA is TGTGCCAGCAGCGCCGGGACTAGCGGCATCAATGAGCAGTTCTTC.

The chain links TRBV29-1 to TRBJ2-3, with 15 nucleotides matching TRBD2. After removal of 5 bases from V and 5 bases from J, the junction contained 8 bases not matched to a gene. Germline V gene sequence: CDR1 SQVTM, CDR2 ANQGSEA. The CDR3 covers 16 residues. CDR3 DNA sequence: TGCAGCGTTTTAGGACTAGCGGGAGGGCCGATAGATACGCAGTATTTT. It yields the protein CSVLGLAGGPIDTQYF.

This clonotype has only a few counts. The chain combines TRBV20-1 with TRBJ1-1; no firm D call. Trimming pared 0 bases from V and 0 bases from J, leaving 5 bases between. CDR3 length equals 13 residues. CDR1 is DFQATT, CDR2 SNEGSKA, per germline (reference sequence). CDR3 coding DNA: TGCAGTGCTAGAGATCGGATGAACACTGAAGCTTTCTTT. Encoded protein: CSARDRMNTEAFF.

The chain employs TRBV7-9 and TRBJ1-4; D is unresolved. The V gene's germline CDR1 is SEHNR and CDR2 FQNEAQ (reference sequence). The V and J ends lost 5 bases and 6 bases respectively, with 16 bases between them. The CDR3 consists of 15 residues. CDR3 nucleotide sequence: TGTGCCAGCAGCGAGCTTGGCGCGATGTATGAAAAACTGTTTTTT. It specifies CASSELGAMYEKLFF.

The rearrangement joins TRBV4-3 to TRBJ2-1; 10 nucleotides match TRBD2. Germline CDR1 LGHNA, CDR2 YSLEER. V was clipped by 0 bases and J by 7 bases; unmatched bases: 21. The CDR3 has 21 amino acids. The CDR3 DNA sequence: TGCGCCAGCAGCCAAGATAATCTGGCGGCTAGCGGGAGCCCCGGTCGGAATGAGCAGTTCTTC. This sequence encodes CASSQDNLAASGSPGRNEQFF.

This chain joins TRBV7-9 and TRBJ2-6; D gene unclear. CDR1 and CDR2 (germline): SEHNR, FQNEAQ (reference sequence). The CDR3 consists of 16 residues. Deletions cut 5 bases from V and 2 bases from J, with 13 bases between. Written as DNA, the CDR3 is TGTGCCAGCAGCACCCAGCCCCTGGCTGGGGCCAACGTCCTGACTTTC. Protein sequence: CASSTQPLAGANVLTF.

Only a few counts were recorded for this clonotype. The DNA of the CDR3 is TGTGCCAGCAGCCAAGCCCGACTATTAAGCGGGGGAATGAATGAGCAGTTCTTC. It is translated as CASSQARLLSGGMNEQFF. This rearrangement joins TRBV14 to TRBJ2-5; TRBD2 matches 8 bases. The tail of the sequence fits TRBJ2-1 better, so the J call may be wrong. CDR1 and CDR2 (germline): SGHDN, FVKESK. The CDR3 loop spans 18 amino acids.

V and J are TRBV4-1 and TRBJ1-3; D possibly corresponds to TRBD1 (5 bases). The V end was cut by 0 bases, the J end by 6 bases, with 15 bases between. Germline V lookup: CDR1 MGHRA, CDR2 YSYEKL. The CDR3 loop spans 16 amino acids. The CDR3 loop reads CASSQDFRDYENTIYF. CDR3 nucleotides: TGCGCCAGCAGCCAAGATTTCAGGGATTATGAAAACACCATATATTTT.

With respect to this clonotype: A read error may account for a junction end that differs from germline. The rearrangement links TRBV6-1 to TRBJ1-3; 8 positions agree with TRBD1. Germline-derived CDR1 and CDR2 are MNHNS and SASEGT. The CDR3 runs 15 residues. The CDR3 bases are TGTGCCGGCAGGGACAGGCCCAACTCTGGAAACACCATATATTTT. It yields the protein CAGRDRPNSGNTIYF.

J is TRBJ2-1 and V is TRBV12-3 or TRBV12-4; D remains ambiguous. The DNA end favors TRBJ2-7, so the J call may be wrong. CDR3 length: 13 residues. The CDR3 nucleotides are TGTGCCAGCAGCTCATTTTCCATCTACGAGCAGTACTTC. As protein: CASSSFSIYEQYF.

This clonotype came up once. The chain links TRBV7-9 to TRBJ2-1; 12 nucleotides match TRBD2. Germline values: CDR1 SEHNR, CDR2 FQNEAQ (reference sequence). There are 19 residues in the CDR3. The ends lost 3 bases at V and 6 bases at J; junction bases unmatched: 15. CDR3 protein: CASSFLDSPGLAGPNEQFF. CDR3 DNA: TGTGCCAGCAGCTTTCTTGATTCTCCAGGACTAGCGGGGCCCAATGAGCAGTTCTTC.

This clonotype appeared a few times. J is TRBJ2-3 and V is TRBV5-1, with no clear D. The germline CDR1 and CDR2 sequences are SGHRS and YFSETQ. The CDR3 has 16 residues. Trimming shortened V by 4 bases and J by 2 bases, and 17 bases separated the two germline ends. CDR3 DNA sequence: TGCGCCAGCAGCGGATTATCTGCGGACCTCACAGATACGCAGTATTTT. Amino acid sequence: CASSGLSADLTDTQYF.

The table lists this clonotype with many counts. The rearrangement links TRBV6-7 to TRBJ2-5; D might be TRBD1 (6 bases). TRBV6-7 is marked as an open reading frame, function uncertain. The CDR3 has 14 amino acids. Trimming left V 4 bases short and J 1 base short, with 10 bases between. The CDR3 reads CASSFRTVQETQYF. The DNA of the CDR3 is TGTGCCAGCAGTTTCAGGACAGTCCAAGAGACCCAGTACTTC.

The V and J genes are TRBV9 and TRBJ2-3; unclear D gene. The V end was cut by 0 bases, the J end by 7 bases, with 9 bases between. CDR3 size: 13 residues. Germline V CDR1 and CDR2: SGDLS, YYNGEE. The CDR3: CASSVGLTHTQYF. CDR3 nucleotide sequence: TGTGCCAGCAGCGTAGGGCTTACCCATACGCAGTATTTT. The entire variable domain, with the rest obtained from reference TRBV9 and TRBJ2-3, is as follows: DSGVTQTPKHLITATGQRVTLRCSPRSGDLSVYWYQQSLDQGLQFLIQYYNGEERAKGNILERFSAQQFPDLHSELNLSSLELGDSALYFCASSVGLTHTQYFGPGTRLTVL.

V usage is TRBV5-1 and J usage is TRBJ1-2, with 7 bases aligning to TRBD1. Germline values: CDR1 SGHRS, CDR2 YFSETQ. The ends lost 4 bases at V and 2 bases at J; junction bases unmatched: 2. The CDR3 covers 13 residues. CDR3 DNA sequence: TGCGCCAGCAGCGAACAGGGGAACTATGGCTACACCTTC. Translation gives CASSEQGNYGYTF.

The rearrangement uses TRBV7-9 and TRBJ2-5, with D perhaps TRBD1 (6 bases). The J call is doubtful: the DNA matches TRBJ2-7 better. The CDR3 consists of 16 residues. Germline values: CDR1 SEHNR, CDR2 FQNEAQ (reference sequence). The CDR3 loop is CASSLGGAGVNYEQYF. The CDR3 bases are TGTGCCAGCAGCTTAGGAGGGGCAGGGGTAAACTACGAGCAGTACTTC.

This clonotype was counted a few times. J is TRBJ2-3 and V is TRBV6-5; 8 bases agree with TRBD2. V lost 0 bases and J lost 1; bases outside the gene matches: 6. Germline V gene data show CDR1 as MNHEY and CDR2 as SVGAGI. This CDR3 comprises 17 residues. CDR3 DNA sequence: TGTGCCAGCAGTTACTCGTCCAGCGGGGGACGCACAGATACGCAGTATTTT. The encoded protein is CASSYSSSGGRTDTQYF.

This clonotype was seen many times. This chain connects TRBV20-1 to TRBJ2-1; the match to TRBD2 covers 15 bases. This CDR3 contains 14 residues. CDR1 is DFQATT, CDR2 SNEGSKA, per germline (reference sequence). The ends lost 3 bases at V and 15 bases at J; junction bases unmatched: 9. DNA for the CDR3: TGCAGTGCTAGCCCCGGGACTAGCGGGAGGTCAGGGTTCTTC. This gives the protein CSASPGTSGRSGFF.

The chain carries TRBV28 and TRBJ1-5; D not certain. Germline values: CDR1 MDHEN, CDR2 SYDVKM. This CDR3 has 12 amino acids. Trimming left V 8 bases short and J 6 bases short, with 11 bases between. CDR3 in amino acids: CASREVTQPQHF. The CDR3 region has the DNA TGTGCCAGCCGGGAAGTCACTCAGCCCCAGCATTTT.

The J gene is TRBJ1-2, the V gene TRBV20-1, with unresolved D. Germline V gives CDR1 DFQATT, CDR2 SNEGSKA (reference sequence). V gave up 3 bases and J gave up 2 bases, with 7 bases separating them. The CDR3 contains 12 residues. The CDR3 DNA sequence: TGCAGTGCTAGTCAGGAGAACTATGGCTACACCTTC. Translated: CSASQENYGYTF.

This clonotype was seen more than once but under ten times. The CDR3 spells CASSYSTSGQAIMNTEAFF. The DNA for the CDR3 is TGTGCCAGCAGTTACTCGACATCGGGACAGGCAATCATGAACACTGAAGCTTTCTTT. The genes are TRBV6-5 and TRBJ1-1; 8 nucleotides line up with TRBD1. Germline V CDR1 and CDR2: MNHEY, SVGAGI. The length of the CDR3 is 19 residues. The ends lost 0 bases at V and 0 bases at J; junction bases unmatched: 12.

The rearrangement joins TRBV9 to TRBJ2-5; TRBD2 aligns across 9 bases. The length of the CDR3 is 16 residues. CDR1 is SGDLS, CDR2 YYNGEE, per germline. The V gene end was trimmed by 0 bases and the J gene end by 4 bases; junction bases not matched to a gene: 7. CDR3 amino acids: CASSVGSSGSPETQYF. CDR3 in DNA: TGTGCCAGCAGCGTAGGAAGTAGCGGGAGTCCAGAGACCCAGTACTTC.

This clonotype has just a few counts. V is TRBV25-1 and J is TRBJ2-3; D is unresolved. V lost 0 bases to trimming and J lost 1 base, with 11 bases between them. This CDR3 has 16 amino acids. Looked up from germline, CDR1 is MGHDK and CDR2 is SYGVNS. The chain's CDR3 is CASSEYRRPGTDTQYF. The CDR3 DNA is TGTGCCAGCAGTGAATATCGCAGGCCTGGCACAGATACGCAGTATTTT.

V is TRBV9 and J is TRBJ2-6; no definite D call. Trimming shortened V by 0 bases and J by 4 bases, and 8 bases separated the two germline ends. There are 15 residues in the CDR3. Germline loops: CDR1 SGDLS, CDR2 YYNGEE. The CDR3 DNA reads TGTGCCAGCAGCGTAGAGACTGACGGGGCCAACGTCCTGACTTTC. It is translated as CASSVETDGANVLTF.

This clonotype was counted a few times. The rearrangement joins TRBV20-1 to TRBJ2-5; D ambiguous. The CDR3 sequence is 12 residues long. The V end was cut by 6 bases, the J end by 4 bases, with 12 bases between. The germline V gene encodes CDR1 DFQATT and CDR2 SNEGSKA (reference sequence). The CDR3 nucleotides read TGCAGTGCCCGTTTTGGTGGAGAGACCCAGTACTTC. The encoded protein is CSARFGGETQYF.

This clonotype was picked up a small number of times. This chain joins TRBV24-1 and TRBJ2-5; perhaps TRBD2 as D (5 bases). V was clipped by 1 base and J by 3 bases, with 11 bases between them. Per the germline V gene, CDR1 is KGHDR and CDR2 is SFDVKD. The CDR3 loop spans 15 amino acids. CDR3 residues: CATSDFSGFKETQYF. CDR3 DNA: TGTGCCACCAGTGATTTTTCGGGGTTCAAAGAGACCCAGTACTTC.

Here the CDR3 reads CASSSPGLAGAYNEQFF. The DNA for the CDR3 is TGTGCCAGCAGTTCCCCGGGACTAGCGGGAGCCTACAATGAGCAGTTCTTC. The chain employs TRBV12-3 or TRBV12-4 and TRBJ2-1; 14 bases map to TRBD2. There are 17 residues in the CDR3. The V and J ends lost 4 bases and 2 bases, in that order; junction bases with no gene match: 4.

J is TRBJ2-4 and V is TRBV19; D remains unclear. The CDR3 is 12 amino acids. V was pared by 0 bases and J by 6 bases, with 3 bases between. Germline CDR1 reads LNHDA; CDR2 reads SQIVND (reference sequence). The CDR3 region is CASSIEGNIQYF. The CDR3 nucleotides are TGTGCCAGTAGTATAGAAGGAAACATTCAGTACTTC.

V is TRBV6-2 or TRBV6-3 and J is TRBJ2-5; D may be TRBD1 or TRBD2 (5 bases each). There are 14 residues in the CDR3. The V end was cut by 6 bases, the J end by 4 bases, with 15 bases between. Germline CDR1 reads MNHEY; CDR2 reads SVGEGT. This chain's CDR3 is CASSLGVVGETQYF. CDR3 nucleotide sequence: TGTGCCAGCAGCCTGGGGGTTGTCGGAGAGACCCAGTACTTC.